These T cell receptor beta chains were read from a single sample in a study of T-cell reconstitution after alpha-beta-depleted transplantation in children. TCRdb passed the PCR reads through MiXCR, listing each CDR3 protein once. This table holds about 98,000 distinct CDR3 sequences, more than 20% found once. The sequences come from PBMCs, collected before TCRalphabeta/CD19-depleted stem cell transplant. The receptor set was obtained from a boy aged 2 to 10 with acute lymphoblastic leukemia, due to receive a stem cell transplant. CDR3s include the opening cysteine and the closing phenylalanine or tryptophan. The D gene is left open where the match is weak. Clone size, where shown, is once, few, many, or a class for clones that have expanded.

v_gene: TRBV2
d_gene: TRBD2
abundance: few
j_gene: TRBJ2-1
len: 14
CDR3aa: CASRRGRSMDEQFF
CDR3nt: TGTGCCAGCAGGCGCGGGAGGAGTATGGATGAGCAGTTCTTC

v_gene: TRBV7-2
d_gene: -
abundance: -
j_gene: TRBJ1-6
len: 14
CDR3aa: CASRNNPGNSPLHF
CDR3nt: TGTGCCAGCAGAAATAATCCGGGGAATTCACCCCTCCACTTT

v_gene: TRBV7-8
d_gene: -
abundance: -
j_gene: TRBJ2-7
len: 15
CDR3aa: CASSLGLAEGVKQYF
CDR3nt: TGTGCCAGCAGCTTAGGGTTAGCGGAGGGGGTGAAGCAGTACTTC

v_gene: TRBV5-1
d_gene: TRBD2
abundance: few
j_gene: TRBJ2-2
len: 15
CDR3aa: CASLEAGGNTGELFF
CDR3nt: TGCGCCAGCCTCGAAGCGGGAGGAAACACCGGGGAGCTGTTTTTT

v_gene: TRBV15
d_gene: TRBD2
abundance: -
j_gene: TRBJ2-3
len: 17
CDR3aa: CATSRPAAGGPIDTQYF
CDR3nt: TGTGCCACCAGCAGACCCGCGGCGGGAGGGCCGATAGATACGCAGTATTTT

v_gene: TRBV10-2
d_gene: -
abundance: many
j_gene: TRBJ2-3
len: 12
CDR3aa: CASSEDSGLRDF
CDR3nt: TGCGCCAGCAGTGAGGATTCCGGGCTAAGGGATTTT

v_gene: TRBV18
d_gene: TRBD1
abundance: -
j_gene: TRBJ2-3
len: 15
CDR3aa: CASSPGQGPTDTQYF
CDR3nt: TGTGCCAGCTCACCTGGACAGGGGCCAACAGATACGCAGTATTTT

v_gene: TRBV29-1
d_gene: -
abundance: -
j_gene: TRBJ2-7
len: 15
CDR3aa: CSVGQVDGAFYEQYF
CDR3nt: TGCAGCGTTGGACAGGTTGATGGGGCCTTCTACGAGCAGTACTTC

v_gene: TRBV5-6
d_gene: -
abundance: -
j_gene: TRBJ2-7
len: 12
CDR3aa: CASSLIGHEQYF
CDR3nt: TGTGCCAGCAGCTTGATCGGCCACGAGCAGTACTTC

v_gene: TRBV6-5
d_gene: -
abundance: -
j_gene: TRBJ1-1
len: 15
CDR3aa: CASSYSGHPNTEAFF
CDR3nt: TGTGCCAGCAGTTACTCGGGACACCCGAACACTGAAGCTTTCTTT

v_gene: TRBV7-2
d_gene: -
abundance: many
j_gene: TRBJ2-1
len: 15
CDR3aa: CASSLARGGHHEQFF
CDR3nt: TGTGCCAGCAGCTTAGCCAGGGGAGGGCACCATGAGCAGTTCTTC

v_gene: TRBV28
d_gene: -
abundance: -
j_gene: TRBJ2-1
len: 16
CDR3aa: CASGFSGGFTYNEQFF
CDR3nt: TGTGCCAGCGGATTTAGCGGAGGCTTTACCTACAATGAGCAGTTCTTC

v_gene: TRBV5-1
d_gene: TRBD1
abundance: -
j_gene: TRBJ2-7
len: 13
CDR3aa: CASSPGQHYEQYF
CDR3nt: TGCGCCAGCAGCCCGGGACAGCATTACGAGCAGTACTTC

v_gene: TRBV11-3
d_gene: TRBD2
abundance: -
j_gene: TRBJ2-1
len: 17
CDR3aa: CASSLGLAEDSGSEQFF
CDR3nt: TGTGCCAGCAGCCTCGGACTAGCGGAGGACTCTGGGAGTGAGCAGTTCTTC

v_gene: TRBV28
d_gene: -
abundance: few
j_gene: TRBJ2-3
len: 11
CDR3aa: CASGKLGLQYF
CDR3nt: TGTGCCAGCGGCAAGTTGGGACTTCAGTATTTT

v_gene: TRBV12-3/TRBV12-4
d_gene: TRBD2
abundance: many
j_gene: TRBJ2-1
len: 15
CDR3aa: CASSLETSGRVEQFF
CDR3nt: TGTGCCAGCAGTTTGGAGACTAGCGGGAGAGTTGAGCAGTTCTTC

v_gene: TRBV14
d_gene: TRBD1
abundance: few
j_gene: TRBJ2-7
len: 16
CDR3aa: CASSQAPGQGPYEQYF
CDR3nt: TGTGCCAGCAGCCAAGCTCCGGGACAGGGACCCTACGAGCAGTACTTC

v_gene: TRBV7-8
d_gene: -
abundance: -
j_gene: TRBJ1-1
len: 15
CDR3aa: CASSLDALMNTEAFF
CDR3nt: TGTGCCAGCAGCTTAGATGCACTCATGAACACTGAAGCTTTCTTT

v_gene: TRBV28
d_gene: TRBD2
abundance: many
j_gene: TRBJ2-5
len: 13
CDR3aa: CASTRLAEGAQYF
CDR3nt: TGTGCCAGCACGCGGCTAGCGGAGGGTGCCCAGTACTTC

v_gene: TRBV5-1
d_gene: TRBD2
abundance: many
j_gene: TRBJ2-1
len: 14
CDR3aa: CASSPWGGREEQFF
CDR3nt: TGCGCCAGCAGCCCCTGGGGAGGGAGAGAGGAGCAGTTCTTC

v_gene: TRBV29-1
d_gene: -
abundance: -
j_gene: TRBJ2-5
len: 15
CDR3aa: CSVLGQVVPSETQYF
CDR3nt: TGCAGCGTACTAGGGCAAGTTGTACCTTCAGAGACCCAGTACTTC

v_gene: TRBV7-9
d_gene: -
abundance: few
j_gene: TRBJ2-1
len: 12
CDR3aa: CASSTERPEQFF
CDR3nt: TGTGCCAGCAGCACTGAGCGGCCTGAGCAGTTCTTC

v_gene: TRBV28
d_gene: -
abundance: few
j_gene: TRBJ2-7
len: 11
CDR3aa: CASSLQYEQYF
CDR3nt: TGTGCCAGCAGTTTACAGTACGAGCAGTACTTC

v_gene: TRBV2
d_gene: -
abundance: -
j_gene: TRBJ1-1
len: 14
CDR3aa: CANKRGTRNTEAFF
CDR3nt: TGTGCCAATAAGAGGGGGACGCGGAACACTGAAGCTTTCTTT

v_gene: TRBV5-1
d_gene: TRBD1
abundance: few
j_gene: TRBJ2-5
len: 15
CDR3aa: CASSPTPDRGETQYF
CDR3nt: TGCGCCAGCAGCCCCACACCCGACAGGGGAGAGACCCAGTACTTC